This note documents a single T cell receptor (beta chain) sequence. In the original processing: The authors estimated nucleated cell counts from reference gene primer amplification. TCRdb's table, derived via immunoSEQ multiplex PCR, lists solely in-frame clones and lacks some. V and J calls and clone size are as listed in that table; D and trimming were resolved from the DNA. The sample comprises hundreds of thousands of clones, 85% to 90% of which are singletons, and roughly 7.4% rests with the top ten. These data are taken from a study of blood T cell repertoires in COVID-19. Study at large: There were acute and convalescent COVID-19 samples, and they came from the United States, Italy and Spain. PBMCs, B-cell-depleted T cells, or T cells were the source of the cDNA or gDNA that made up the material.

Germline values: CDR1 LNHDA, CDR2 SQIVND (reference sequence). The CDR3 covers 15 residues. V was clipped by 7 bases and J by 0 bases, with 14 bases between them. Patients from Seattle were sampled longitudinally, starting during active infection. Sample: peripheral blood. The chain uses TRBV19 and TRBJ2-3; D gene unclear. This sequence originates from a woman aged 50 to 60 with COVID-19, enrolled during active disease. For the CDR3, the DNA is TGTGCCAGTACCCGTGCTGACTCTAGCACAGATACGCAGTATTTT. Encoded protein: CASTRADSSTDTQYF.